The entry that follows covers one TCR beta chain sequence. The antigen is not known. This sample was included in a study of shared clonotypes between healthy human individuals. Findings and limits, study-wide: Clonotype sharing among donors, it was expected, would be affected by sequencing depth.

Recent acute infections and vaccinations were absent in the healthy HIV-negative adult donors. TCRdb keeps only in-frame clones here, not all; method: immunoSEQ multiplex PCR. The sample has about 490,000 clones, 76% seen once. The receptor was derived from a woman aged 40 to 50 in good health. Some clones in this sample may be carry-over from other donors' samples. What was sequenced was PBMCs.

The CDR3, as DNA: TGTGCCAGCAGCCCCGGCGGACAGAACAACGTCCTGACTTTC. This encodes CASSPGGQNNVLTF. The chain joins TRBV11-2 to TRBJ2-6; tentatively, D is TRBD1 (6 bases). V was trimmed by 5 bases and J by 9 bases, leaving 14 bases between them. Per the germline V gene, CDR1 is SGHAT and CDR2 is FQNNGV. The CDR3 spans 14 residues.